This TCR beta chain emerged from a study of CD8 T cells in Susac syndrome. Study-level points and caveats: The study conceded that relatively few individuals underwent its TCR sequencing and HLA analysis.

RNA was extracted with the RNeasy kit, and a quantity of about 0.45 to 1 ug was reverse transcribed using random hexamers. With immunoSEQ multiplex PCR, TCR beta CDR3 was amplified across 54 Vbeta and 13 Jbeta. TCRdb fed the immunoSEQ multiplex PCR reads into MiXCR, producing one record per CDR3 protein. Of around 69,000 distinct CDR3 sequences in the sample, roughly 95% were seen once. The T cells that were sequenced for TCR beta were CD8+ and CD4+ cells from blood. Remarks on this clonotype: What it binds is unknown.

This CDR3 has 13 amino acids. V was pared by 3 bases and J by 6 bases, with 9 bases between. The clonotype originates from a human donor with multiple sclerosis. The chain couples TRBV12-3 or TRBV12-4 to TRBJ2-1; perhaps TRBD1 as D (5 bases). The sample comprised CD4+ T cells from PBMCs. This chain's CDR3 is CASSFGARNEQFF. Written as DNA, the CDR3 is TGTGCCAGCAGTTTTGGGGCCCGCAATGAGCAGTTCTTC.